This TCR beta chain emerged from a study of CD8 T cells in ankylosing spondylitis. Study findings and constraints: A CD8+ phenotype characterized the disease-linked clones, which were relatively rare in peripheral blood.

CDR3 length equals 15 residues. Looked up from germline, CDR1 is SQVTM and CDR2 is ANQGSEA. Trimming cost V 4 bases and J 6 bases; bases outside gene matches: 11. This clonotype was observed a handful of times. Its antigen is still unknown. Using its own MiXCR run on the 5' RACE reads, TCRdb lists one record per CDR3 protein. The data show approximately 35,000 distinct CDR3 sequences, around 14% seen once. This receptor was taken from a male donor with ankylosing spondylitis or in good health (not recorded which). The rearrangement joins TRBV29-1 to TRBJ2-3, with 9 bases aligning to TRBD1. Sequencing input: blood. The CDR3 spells CSVVEIQGARDTQYF. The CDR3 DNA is TGCAGCGTTGTGGAGATACAGGGGGCGCGTGATACGCAGTATTTT.